This note documents a single TCR beta chain sequence. The target antigen is unknown. Repertoires were generated with immunoSEQ multiplex PCR, while TCRdb's copy carries only in-frame clones and drops some. The sample gives approximately 200,000 clones, less than 95% of which show up once; around 1.8% is in the top ten. The data are from a study of T cell responses to AZD1222 COVID-19 vaccine. The CDR3 is 14 amino acids. V was shortened by 5 bases and J by 11 bases, with 16 bases between the two germline ends. CDR1 SGHNT and CDR2 YENEEA come from the germline V gene. General study findings and limits: Targets within unmutated variant regions were reportedly found for nearly half of spike-specific TCRs. Spike-wide coverage was observed for vaccine-associated CD4 TCRs, with dominant responses at 160-218 and 743-854. There were repertoire samples only from the period after the peak T cell response. In a largely white British group with more females than males, clonal diversity was possibly underestimated.

The chain is built from TRBV11-3 and TRBJ1-6; D unclear. The TCR originated in an adult who received the MenACWY meningococcal vaccine as a control. The sample was peripheral blood, taken 28 days after the second dose of the MenACWY control vaccine. CDR3 nucleotide sequence: TGTGCCAGCAGCCCGGACGGGCCGGAGACACCCCTCCACTTT. Translated: CASSPDGPETPLHF.